This TCR beta chain comes out of a study of cytomegalovirus exposure and HLA in healthy donors. Findings and limits, study-wide: Several of the most significant clusters appeared, in a later analysis, to be linked to common viral pathogens. Exclusion as indistinguishable affected some V segments, including TRBV6-2 and TRBV6-3. Later on, an analysis tied around 17,000 TCR beta sequences to HLA alleles at 0.05 false discovery rate. Upon later analysis, HLA-associated TCR beta chains proved more clonally expanded than other, equally common chains.

A remark on this clone: Its antigen remains unknown.

Primers for the PCR totalled 60 Vbeta and 13 Jbeta. Generated by immunoSEQ multiplex PCR, the TCRdb table keeps only in-frame clones and is missing some. Of 150,000 to 200,000 clones in the sample, roughly four fifths are singletons; the top ten hold 1.5% to 2%. Germline values: CDR1 WNHNN, CDR2 SYGVQD (reference sequence). The CDR3 totals 13 residues. Trimming took off 7 bases at V and 10 bases at J, with 20 bases between the two ends. This sequence originates from a man aged 25 to 40 in good health and CMV-seronegative. Sequencing used PBMCs. The V call is TRBV10-1, the J call TRBJ2-7, with a weak D call TRBD2 (5 bases). In DNA form, the CDR3 reads TGCGCCAGCAACGGGGTATTCGGCTCTGAACAGTACTTC. Protein product: CASNGVFGSEQYF.